This TCR beta chain came from a study of CD8 T cells in Susac syndrome. The CD8+ and CD4+ T cells were negatively isolated, with the TEMRA cells enriched by FACS. CDR3 length equals 15 residues. With 3 bases clipped from V and 8 bases from J, the junction kept 5 bases outside the gene matches. From germline, CDR1 is LNHNV and CDR2 YYDKDF (reference sequence). It was with random hexamers that roughly 0.45 to 1 ug RNA was reverse transcribed. TCR beta CDR3 was amplified by immunoSEQ covering 54 Vbeta and 13 Jbeta. Each CDR3 protein gets one entry after TCRdb re-called the immunoSEQ multiplex PCR reads with MiXCR. The table includes about 180,000 distinct CDR3 sequences, 85% to 95% detected once.

The specimen was CD8+ T cells from PBMCs. The TCR sequence derives from a human donor with multiple sclerosis. The chain links TRBV15 to TRBJ2-1, with 12 nucleotides matching TRBD2. Here the CDR3 reads CATSSSGLAGDEQFF. CDR3 in DNA: TGTGCCACCAGCAGCTCGGGACTAGCGGGCGATGAGCAGTTCTTC.